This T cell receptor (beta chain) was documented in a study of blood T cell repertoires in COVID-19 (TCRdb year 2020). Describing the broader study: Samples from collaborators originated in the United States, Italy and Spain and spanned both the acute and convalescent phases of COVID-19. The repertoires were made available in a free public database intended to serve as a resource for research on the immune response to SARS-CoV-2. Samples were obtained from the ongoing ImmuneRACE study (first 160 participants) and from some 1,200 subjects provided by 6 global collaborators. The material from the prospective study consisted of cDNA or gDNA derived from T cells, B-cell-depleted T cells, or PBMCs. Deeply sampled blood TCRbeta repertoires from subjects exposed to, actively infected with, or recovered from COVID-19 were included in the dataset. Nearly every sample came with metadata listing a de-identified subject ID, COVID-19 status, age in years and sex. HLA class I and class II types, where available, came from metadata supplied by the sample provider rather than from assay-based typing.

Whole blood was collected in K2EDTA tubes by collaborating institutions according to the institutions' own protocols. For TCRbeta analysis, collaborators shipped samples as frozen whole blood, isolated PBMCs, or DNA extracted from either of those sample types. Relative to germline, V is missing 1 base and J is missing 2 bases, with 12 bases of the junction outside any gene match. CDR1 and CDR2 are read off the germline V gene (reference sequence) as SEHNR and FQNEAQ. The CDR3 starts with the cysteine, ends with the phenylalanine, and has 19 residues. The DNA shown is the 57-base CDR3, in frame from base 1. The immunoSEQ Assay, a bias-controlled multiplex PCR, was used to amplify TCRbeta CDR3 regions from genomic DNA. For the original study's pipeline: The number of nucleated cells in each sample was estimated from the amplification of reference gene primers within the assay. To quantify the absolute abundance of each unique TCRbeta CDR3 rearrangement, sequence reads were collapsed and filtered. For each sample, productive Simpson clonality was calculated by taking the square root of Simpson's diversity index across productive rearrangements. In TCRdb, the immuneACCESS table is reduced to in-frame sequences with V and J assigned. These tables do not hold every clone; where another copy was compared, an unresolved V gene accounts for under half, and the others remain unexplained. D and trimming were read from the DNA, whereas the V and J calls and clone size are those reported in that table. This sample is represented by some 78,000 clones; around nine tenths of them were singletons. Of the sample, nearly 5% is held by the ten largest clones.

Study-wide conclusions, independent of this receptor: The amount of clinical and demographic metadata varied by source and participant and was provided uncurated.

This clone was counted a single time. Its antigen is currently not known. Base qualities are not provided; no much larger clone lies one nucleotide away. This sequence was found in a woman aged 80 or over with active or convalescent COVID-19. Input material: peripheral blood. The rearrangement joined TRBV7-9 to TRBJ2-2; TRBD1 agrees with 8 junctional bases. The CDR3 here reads CASSLVKWTGLANTGELFF. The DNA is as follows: TGTGCCAGCAGCTTAGTAAAGTGGACAGGGCTCGCCAACACCGGGGAGCTGTTTTTT.